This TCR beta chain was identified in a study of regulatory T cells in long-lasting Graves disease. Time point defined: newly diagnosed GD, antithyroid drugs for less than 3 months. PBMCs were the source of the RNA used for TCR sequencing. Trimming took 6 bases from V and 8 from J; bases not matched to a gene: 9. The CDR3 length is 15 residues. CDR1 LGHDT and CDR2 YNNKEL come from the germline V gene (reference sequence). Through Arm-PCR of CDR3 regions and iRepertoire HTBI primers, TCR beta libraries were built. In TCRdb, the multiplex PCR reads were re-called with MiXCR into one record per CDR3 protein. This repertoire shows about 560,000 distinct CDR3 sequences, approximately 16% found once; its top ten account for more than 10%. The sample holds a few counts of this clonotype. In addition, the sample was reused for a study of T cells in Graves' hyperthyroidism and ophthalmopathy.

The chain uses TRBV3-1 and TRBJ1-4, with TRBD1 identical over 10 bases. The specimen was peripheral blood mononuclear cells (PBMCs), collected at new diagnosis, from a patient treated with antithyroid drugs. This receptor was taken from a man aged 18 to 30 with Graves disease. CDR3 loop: CASSPLTGGDEKLFF. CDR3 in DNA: TGTGCCAGCAGTCCACTGACAGGGGGCGACGAAAAACTGTTTTTT.